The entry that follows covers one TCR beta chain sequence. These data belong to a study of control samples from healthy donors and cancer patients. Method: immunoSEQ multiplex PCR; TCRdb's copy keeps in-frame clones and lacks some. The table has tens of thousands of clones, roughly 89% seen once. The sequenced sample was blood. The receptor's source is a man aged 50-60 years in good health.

Here the CDR3 reads CASKGQGAVRVGELFF. The CDR3 DNA sequence: TGTGCCAGCAAGGGCCAGGGGGCGGTCAGAGTCGGGGAGCTGTTTTTT. This sequence joins TRBV11-2 and TRBJ2-2, with TRBD1 identical over 8 bases. This CDR3 region has 16 residues. The J segment lost 7 bases and the V segment lost 7 bases, leaving 14 bases of the junction unmatched. The germline V gene has CDR1 SGHAT and CDR2 FQNNGV.